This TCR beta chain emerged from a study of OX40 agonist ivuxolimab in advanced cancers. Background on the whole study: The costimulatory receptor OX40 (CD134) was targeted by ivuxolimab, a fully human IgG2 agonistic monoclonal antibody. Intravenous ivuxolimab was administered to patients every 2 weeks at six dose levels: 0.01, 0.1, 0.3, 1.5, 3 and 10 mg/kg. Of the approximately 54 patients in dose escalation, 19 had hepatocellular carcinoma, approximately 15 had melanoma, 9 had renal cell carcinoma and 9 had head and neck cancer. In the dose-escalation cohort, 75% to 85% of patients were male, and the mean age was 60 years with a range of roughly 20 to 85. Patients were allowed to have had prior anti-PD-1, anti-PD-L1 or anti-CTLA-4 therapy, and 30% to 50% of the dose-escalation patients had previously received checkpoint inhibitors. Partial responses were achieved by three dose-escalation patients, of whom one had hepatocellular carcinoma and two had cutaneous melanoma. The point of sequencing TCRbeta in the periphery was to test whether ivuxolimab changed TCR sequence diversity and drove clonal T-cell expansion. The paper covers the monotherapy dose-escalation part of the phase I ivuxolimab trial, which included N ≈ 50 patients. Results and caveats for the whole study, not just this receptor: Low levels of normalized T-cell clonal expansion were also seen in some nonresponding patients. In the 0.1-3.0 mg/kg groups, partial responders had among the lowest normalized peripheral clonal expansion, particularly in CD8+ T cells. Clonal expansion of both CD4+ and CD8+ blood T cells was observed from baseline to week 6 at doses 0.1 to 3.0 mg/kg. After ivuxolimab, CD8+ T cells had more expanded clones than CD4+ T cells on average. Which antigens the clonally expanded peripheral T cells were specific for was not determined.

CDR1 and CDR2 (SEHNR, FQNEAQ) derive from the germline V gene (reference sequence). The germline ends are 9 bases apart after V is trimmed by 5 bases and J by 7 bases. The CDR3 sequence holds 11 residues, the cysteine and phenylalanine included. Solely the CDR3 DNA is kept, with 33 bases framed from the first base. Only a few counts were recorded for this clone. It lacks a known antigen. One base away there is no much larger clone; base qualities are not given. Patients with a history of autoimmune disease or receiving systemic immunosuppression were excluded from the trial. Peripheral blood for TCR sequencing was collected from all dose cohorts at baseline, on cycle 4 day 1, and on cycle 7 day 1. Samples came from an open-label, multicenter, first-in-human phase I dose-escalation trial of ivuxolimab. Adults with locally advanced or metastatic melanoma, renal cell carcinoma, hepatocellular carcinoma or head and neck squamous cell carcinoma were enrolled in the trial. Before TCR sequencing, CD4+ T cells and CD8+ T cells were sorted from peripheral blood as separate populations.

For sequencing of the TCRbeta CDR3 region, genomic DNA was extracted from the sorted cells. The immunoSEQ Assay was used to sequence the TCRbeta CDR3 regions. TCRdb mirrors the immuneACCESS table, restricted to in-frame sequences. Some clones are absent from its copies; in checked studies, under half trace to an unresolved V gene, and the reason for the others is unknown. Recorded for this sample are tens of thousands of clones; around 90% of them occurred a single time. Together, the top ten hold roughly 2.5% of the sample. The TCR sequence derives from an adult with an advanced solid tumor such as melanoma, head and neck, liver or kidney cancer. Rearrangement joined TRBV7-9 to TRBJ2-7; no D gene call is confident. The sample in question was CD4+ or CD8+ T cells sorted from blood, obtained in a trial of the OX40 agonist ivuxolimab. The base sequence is TGTGCCAGCAGCACGACTCGTGAGCAGTACTTC. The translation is CASSTTREQYF.